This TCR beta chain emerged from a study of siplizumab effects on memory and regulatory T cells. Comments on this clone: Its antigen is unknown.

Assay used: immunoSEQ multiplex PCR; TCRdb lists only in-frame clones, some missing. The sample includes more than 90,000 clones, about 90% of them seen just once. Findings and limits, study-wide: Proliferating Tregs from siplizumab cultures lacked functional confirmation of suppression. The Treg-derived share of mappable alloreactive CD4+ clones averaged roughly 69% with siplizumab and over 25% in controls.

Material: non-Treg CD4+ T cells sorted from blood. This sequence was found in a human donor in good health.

The chain's CDR3 is CASSSPRYPNTDTQYF. The CDR3 DNA is TGTGCCAGCAGCTCCCCACGCTATCCCAACACAGATACGCAGTATTTT. J is TRBJ2-3 and V is TRBV11-2; D is unclear. Germline CDR1 is SGHAT and CDR2 is FQNNGV. The CDR3 totals 16 residues. Trimming took off 4 bases at V and 2 bases at J, with 16 bases between the two ends.